This T cell receptor beta chain comes out of a study of long-term antiretroviral therapy in people with HIV. Germline-derived CDR1 and CDR2 are SGHKS and YYEKEE (reference sequence). The CDR3 length is 14 residues. Trimming removed 4 bases at V and 0 bases at J, with 10 bases between. Study-wide results and limits: Diversity rose after ART but stayed below transplant donor controls. Repertoires from HIV showed CDR3 length ranges narrower than those of controls. Investigators report no available data on ART adherence, viral resistance or therapy changes.

To note about this clone: Its antigen is undetermined.

It was version v3.0 of the immunoSEQ assay that was run at survey level. Sequencing aimed to cover about 40,000-55,000 T-cell genomes per sample. This table comes from immunoSEQ multiplex PCR, and its TCRdb copy is limited to in-frame clones, with some not included. The data contain about 44,000 clones, 90% to 95% of them seen just once; the ten biggest clones take up less than 3%. This receptor was identified in a woman aged 50 to 60 with HIV. The V call is TRBV5-5, the J call TRBJ1-1; D not resolved. Material: unsorted PBMCs, obtained 3.7 years after starting antiretroviral therapy. The CDR3 protein is CASSPQWMNTEAFF. The CDR3 DNA sequence: TGTGCCAGCAGCCCACAGTGGATGAACACTGAAGCTTTCTTT. Full variable domain (missing parts from reference TRBV5-5 and TRBJ1-1): DAGVTQSPTHLIKTRGQQVTLRCSPISGHKSVSWYQQVLGQGPQFIFQYYEKEERGRGNFPDRFSARQFPNYSSELNVNALLLGDSALYLCASSPQWMNTEAFFGQGTRLTVV.